This TCR beta chain was obtained from a study of CD8 T cells in ankylosing spondylitis. CDR1 is DFQATT and CDR2 is SNEGSKA in the germline V gene (reference sequence). The CDR3 loop spans 14 amino acids. V shed 6 bases, J shed 4 bases, and the junction held 7 bases outside the gene matches. This clonotype has ten or more counts. MiXCR, run by TCRdb on the 5' RACE reads, gives a single entry per CDR3 protein. The sample lists 150,000 to 200,000 distinct CDR3 sequences, approximately 10% occurring once. The chain couples TRBV20-1 to TRBJ2-3; 10 bases map to TRBD2. Sequencing was carried out using blood, either unsorted or a sorted T cell fraction (not recorded which). This sequence originates from a male donor with ankylosing spondylitis or in good health (not recorded which). The CDR3 spells CSAEREGGADTQYF. In DNA, the CDR3 is TGCAGTGCGGAGCGGGAGGGAGGTGCAGATACGCAGTATTTT.